This T cell receptor beta chain was sequenced in a study of T cells in Graves' hyperthyroidism and ophthalmopathy. Study details: Specimen type is peripheral blood, collected at initial diagnosis prior to any treatment. The study, taken as a whole, reports: In blood, most of the thyroid clonotypes expanded above 0.001 were also present.

RNA transcripts provided the source from which TCR beta CDR3 regions were amplified. The TCR CDR3 first-round RT-PCR relied on the HTBI primer set. Each CDR3 protein is one row after TCRdb ran MiXCR on the multiplex PCR reads. The table shows approximately 600,000 distinct CDR3 sequences, with 14% occurring only once. V was clipped by 3 bases and J by 1 base, with 15 bases between them. The CDR3 is 16 residues long. From germline, CDR1 is KGHDR and CDR2 SFDVKD. This clonotype was seen many times. Antigen specificity is unknown. The sequencing sample was made of blood. The clonotype originates from a woman younger than 45 with Graves' hyperthyroidism that later progressed to Graves' ophthalmopathy. V gene TRBV24-1 combines with J gene TRBJ2-7; a possible D gene is TRBD2 (7 bases). Here the CDR3 DNA reads TGTGCCACCAGTGATGCTCGGGGGGCTGGATCCTACGAGCAGTACTTC. Translating it yields CATSDARGAGSYEQYF.